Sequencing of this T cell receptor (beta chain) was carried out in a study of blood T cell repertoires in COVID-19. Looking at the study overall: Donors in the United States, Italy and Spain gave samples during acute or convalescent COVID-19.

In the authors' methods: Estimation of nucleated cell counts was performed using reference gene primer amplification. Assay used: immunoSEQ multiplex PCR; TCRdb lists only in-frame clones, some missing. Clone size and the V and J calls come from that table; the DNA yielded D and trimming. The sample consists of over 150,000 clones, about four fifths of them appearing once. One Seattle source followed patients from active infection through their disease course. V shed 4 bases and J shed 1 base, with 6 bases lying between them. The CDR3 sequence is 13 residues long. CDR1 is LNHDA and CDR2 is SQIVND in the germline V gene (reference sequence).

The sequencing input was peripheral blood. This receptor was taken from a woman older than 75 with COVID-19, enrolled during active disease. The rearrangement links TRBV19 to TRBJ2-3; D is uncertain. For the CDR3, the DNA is TGTGCCAGTAGTAGCCCAGGCACAGATACGCAGTATTTT. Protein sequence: CASSSPGTDTQYF. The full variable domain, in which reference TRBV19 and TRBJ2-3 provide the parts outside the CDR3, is DGGITQSPKYLFRKEGQNVTLSCEQNLNHDAMYWYRQDPGQGLRLIYYSQIVNDFQKGDIAEGYSVSREKKESFPLTVTSAQKNPTAFYLCASSSPGTDTQYFGPGTRLTVL.